A selection of T cell receptor beta chains follows, all from one sample in a study of blood T cell repertoires in COVID-19. Some clones are missing from TCRdb's copy, which holds only in-frame ones; the method was immunoSEQ multiplex PCR. The table includes 360,000 or so clones, roughly 90% detected once. The sample taken for sequencing was peripheral blood. The source is a man aged 18 to 30 with active or convalescent COVID-19. Both conserved end residues are part of each CDR3. The D gene is left open where the match is weak. Expanded clones get a size class; other rows say once, few or many, or leave the size out.

>-|TRBJ2-3|TRBD1|TRBV7-9
TGTGCCAGCAGCTTACTAGGGGGCCCAGATACGCAGTATTTT
CASSLLGGPDTQYF
>-|TRBJ2-4|-|TRBV27
TGTGCCAGCAGGCAGGGTGCCATTCAGTACTTC
CASRQGAIQYF
>-|TRBJ1-4|-|TRBV18
TGTGCCAGCTCACCCCTGCGGCAGGGGACTAATGAAAAACTGTTTTTT
CASSPLRQGTNEKLFF
>once|TRBJ1-6|-|TRBV5-1
TGCGCCAGCAGCCTGGCCCAAGGCGACAGTTCACCCCTCCACTTT
CASSLAQGDSSPLHF
>-|TRBJ2-7|TRBD2|TRBV7-2
TGTGCCAGCAGCTTAGCGCTAGCGGACACCTACGAGCAGTACTTC
CASSLALADTYEQYF
>-|TRBJ1-5|-|TRBV9
TGTGCCAGCAGCGTAGAGGGGGGGCTGAATCAGCCCCAGCATTTT
CASSVEGGLNQPQHF
>-|TRBJ1-6|-|TRBV6-5
TGTGCCAGCAGTTACTCAGGGCAGGGAGGGGGTTCACCCCTCCACTTT
CASSYSGQGGGSPLHF
>once|TRBJ2-1|TRBD1|TRBV11-1
TGTGCCAGCAGCCCGGACAGGGCTAATGAGCAGTTCTTC
CASSPDRANEQFF
>-|TRBJ2-1|TRBD1|TRBV28
TGTGCCAGCAGCTCGGTAGAAGGGGGCCCCTACAATGAGCAGTTCTTC
CASSSVEGGPYNEQFF
>-|TRBJ1-3|-|TRBV9
TGTGCCAGCAGCGTAGAAGGGACTCCTGGAAACACCATATATTTT
CASSVEGTPGNTIYF
>many|TRBJ1-2|TRBD1|TRBV7-9
TGTGCCAGCAGCGTAACCGAGGGACAGACCTATGGCTACACCTTC
CASSVTEGQTYGYTF
>-|TRBJ2-3|TRBD2|TRBV7-2
TGTGCCAGCTCTAGCGGGAGGGGCTCCGATACGCAGTATTTT
CASSSGRGSDTQYF
>-|TRBJ1-2|-|TRBV5-1
TGCGCCAGCAGCCGCAGACCGGACAGCTATGGCTACACCTTC
CASSRRPDSYGYTF
>-|TRBJ1-4|-|TRBV5-1
TGCGCCAGCAGAGAAACAGGGAGTACGACTAATGAAAAACTGTTTTTT
CASRETGSTTNEKLFF
>-|TRBJ2-7|TRBD2|TRBV19
TGTGCCAGTAGTATGCCAGGGACTATCAACGAGCAGTACTTC
CASSMPGTINEQYF
>-|TRBJ2-2|TRBD1|TRBV5-6
TGTGCCAGCTTCCGTCGACAGGGGGCTCTCGGGGAGCTGTTTTTT
CASFRRQGALGELFF
>-|TRBJ1-1|-|TRBV15
TGTGCCACCGGCGCGGGTTTCGCTGAAGCTTTCTTT
CATGAGFAEAFF
>-|TRBJ1-3|-|TRBV28
TGTGCCAGCAGTTTAGCTGACAGCTCTGGAAACACCATATATTTT
CASSLADSSGNTIYF
>-|TRBJ1-2|-|TRBV6-6
TGTGCCAGCAGTTACAATGCGGGGAACTATGGCTACACCTTC
CASSYNAGNYGYTF
>-|TRBJ2-6|TRBD1|TRBV3-1/TRBV3-2
TGTGCCAGCAGCCTTCGGACAGGGGAGAGCTCTGGGGCCAACGTCCTGACTTTC
CASSLRTGESSGANVLTF
>few|TRBJ2-7|-|TRBV4-2
TGTGCCAGCAGCCCCTTGGGGGCGGGAGTCTACGAGCAGTACTTC
CASSPLGAGVYEQYF
>-|TRBJ1-6|-|TRBV7-2
TGTGCCAGCAGTCCCCTTGGAGGAGATTCACCCCTCCACTTT
CASSPLGGDSPLHF
>few|TRBJ1-4|-|TRBV9
TGTGCCAGCAGCCCAACACCAACTAATGAAAAACTGTTTTTT
CASSPTPTNEKLFF
>-|TRBJ2-7|-|TRBV28
TGTGCCAGCATTAAGGACAGCTACGAGCAGTACTTC
CASIKDSYEQYF
>-|TRBJ2-2|TRBD1|TRBV7-3
TGTGCCAGCAGCCCGCGGAGAGACAGGGGCGGGGAGCTGTTTTTT
CASSPRRDRGGELFF
>-|TRBJ2-1|TRBD2|TRBV18
TGTGCCAGCTCACCAGGACTAGCCCGCTTTTCCAATGAGCAGTTCTTC
CASSPGLARFSNEQFF
>-|TRBJ2-7|-|TRBV4-1
TGCGCCAGCAGCCAATCCCAATTCGGGTACTTCGAGCAGTACTTC
CASSQSQFGYFEQYF
>once|TRBJ1-1|-|TRBV2
TGTGCCAGCACCACAGGAGTAATGAACACTGAAGCTTTCTTT
CASTTGVMNTEAFF
>-|TRBJ2-7|TRBD2|TRBV28
TGTGCCAGCACCCTGGGAGGGGTTTACGAGCAGTACTTC
CASTLGGVYEQYF
>once|TRBJ2-2|-|TRBV25-1
TGTGCCAGCGAGGCCGGGGAGCTGTTTTTT
CASEAGELFF
>once|TRBJ2-3|TRBD2|TRBV19
TGTGCCAGTAGTATTATAGCGGGAGGTGTCACAGATACGCAGTATTTT
CASSIIAGGVTDTQYF
>once|TRBJ1-1|-|TRBV27
TGTGCCAGCAGACTGGGGGCGTACACTGAAGCTTTCTTT
CASRLGAYTEAFF
>-|TRBJ1-3|TRBD1|TRBV6-5
TGTGCCAGCAGGACAGGGGGAAACACCATATATTTT
CASRTGGNTIYF
>-|TRBJ1-6|-|TRBV6-4
TGTGCCAGCAGTGTATTATATAATTCACCCCTCCACTTT
CASSVLYNSPLHF
>-|TRBJ2-7|TRBD1|TRBV28
TGTGCCAGCAGTCCGCCGGACAGGGCGCTGGCCGAGCAGTACTTC
CASSPPDRALAEQYF
>-|TRBJ1-2|TRBD1|TRBV5-1
TGCGCCAGCAGCTTGTGGACAGGGGGCGGTGGTAACTATGGCTACACCTTC
CASSLWTGGGGNYGYTF
>few|TRBJ1-5|-|TRBV6-2/TRBV6-3
TGTGCCAGCAGCGAAGCGGGGCAGCCCCAGCATTTT
CASSEAGQPQHF
>once|TRBJ2-3|TRBD2|TRBV4-1
TGCGCCAGCAGCCAACTAGCGGGTAGCACAGATACGCAGTATTTT
CASSQLAGSTDTQYF
>-|TRBJ2-1|-|TRBV24-1
TGTGCCACCAGTGAGTACGGGAGCCCCTTAAATGAGCAGTTCTTC
CATSEYGSPLNEQFF
>once|TRBJ1-2|-|TRBV4-1
TGCGCCAGCAGCACCCTCCCCCCATCGGGGGAAATTAACTATGGCTACACCTTC
CASSTLPPSGEINYGYTF
>-|TRBJ2-2|-|TRBV20-1
TGCAGTGTCCCCCATCCCGGGGAGCTGTTTTTT
CSVPHPGELFF
>once|TRBJ1-1|-|TRBV5-6
TGTGCCAGCAGCTCGGTCTCACGGGGGAAAGCTTTCTTT
CASSSVSRGKAFF
>-|TRBJ2-5|TRBD2|TRBV7-9
TGTGCCAGCCGGCGGGGACTAGAGTCGGAGACCCAGTACTTC
CASRRGLESETQYF
>-|TRBJ2-1|-|TRBV7-9
TGTGCCAGCAGTCACTCAGGGGCATTGGAGCAGTTCTTC
CASSHSGALEQFF
>once|TRBJ1-5|-|TRBV7-8
TGTGCCAGCAGCTTAGTACTAGGGTTCGAGAATCAGCCCCAGCATTTT
CASSLVLGFENQPQHF
>-|TRBJ1-6|-|TRBV6-5
TGTGCCAGCAGTTACTCGAACAGGGATAATTCACCCCTCCACTTT
CASSYSNRDNSPLHF
>-|TRBJ1-2|-|TRBV4-1
TGCGCCAGCAGCCATGCCGGGGAGGGGGAATATGGCTACACCTTC
CASSHAGEGEYGYTF
>-|TRBJ2-3|-|TRBV5-8
TGTGCCAGCAGCTTGACGCAGGGGGGATCTAGGACAGATACGCAGTATTTT
CASSLTQGGSRTDTQYF
>once|TRBJ2-4|TRBD2|TRBV29-1
TGCAGCGTTTTAGCGGGAGGAGTGCTAGCCAAAAACATTCAGTACTTC
CSVLAGGVLAKNIQYF
>-|TRBJ2-7|TRBD2|TRBV7-8
TGTGCCAGCAGCGCCGCCGGGACTAGCGAGTGGGAGCAGTACTTC
CASSAAGTSEWEQYF
>-|TRBJ1-2|TRBD1|TRBV28
TGTGCCAGCAGTTTTTTATCAAGGGGGCCATACTATGGCTACACCTTC
CASSFLSRGPYYGYTF
>-|TRBJ2-1|TRBD1|TRBV28
TGTGCCAGCAGTTCGGCTGGGGCAGGGGGACGAAACGAGCAGTTCTTC
CASSSAGAGGRNEQFF
>-|TRBJ2-2|TRBD1|TRBV5-1
TGCGCCAGCAGCTTGGTGGACAGGGTATTTCGGGACACCGGGGAGCTGTTTTTT
CASSLVDRVFRDTGELFF
>once|TRBJ2-7|-|TRBV7-8
TGTGCCAGCAGCTTAGAACTAGCAGGCGACGAGCAGTACTTC
CASSLELAGDEQYF
>-|TRBJ1-2|-|TRBV19
TGTGCCAGTAGTTCCGGGTCCGTCTATGGCTACACCTTC
CASSSGSVYGYTF
>-|TRBJ2-7|-|TRBV7-6
TGTGCCAGCAGCCCAAGGCAGGGAAGATACGAGCAGTACTTC
CASSPRQGRYEQYF
>-|TRBJ2-3|TRBD2|TRBV7-9
TGTGCCAGCAGCCCGCCTGGACTAGCGAGGAACACAGATACGCAGTATTTT
CASSPPGLARNTDTQYF
>-|TRBJ2-5|-|TRBV9
TGTGCCAGCAGCCCCAGGGGTTTTCAGGAGACCCAGTACTTC
CASSPRGFQETQYF
>-|TRBJ2-3|-|TRBV4-2
TGTGCCAGCAGCCAAGTGGGGGGGGGCCCAGATACGCAGTATTTT
CASSQVGGGPDTQYF